At least ten counts were recorded for the clone carrying this T cell receptor (beta chain). Unique molecular identifiers tagged individual cDNA molecules. TCRdb independently ran MiXCR on the 5' RACE reads; one entry per CDR3 protein. Of approximately 33,000 distinct CDR3 sequences in the sample, 3% to 4.5% were seen once. CDR3 length equals 17 residues. V lost 5 bases, J lost 2 bases, and 10 bases stayed unmatched. This sample was taken from a study of early T cells in non-severe SARS-CoV-2 infection. The material sequenced was whole blood. This TCR was recovered from an adult who was a healthcare worker with PCR-confirmed SARS-CoV-2 infection or an uninfected control (not recorded which). This chain uses TRBV12-3 or TRBV12-4 with TRBJ2-5; 11 nucleotides agree with TRBD2. The CDR3 spells CASSPGSSGRLQETQYF. The CDR3 nucleotides read TGTGCCAGCAGTCCCGGCTCTAGCGGGAGGTTGCAAGAGACCCAGTACTTC.